A single sample is the source of the 5 T cell receptor beta chains below, sequenced in a study of beta chain features in type 1 diabetes. Broader study findings: Moderate but significant shortening of TCRB CDR3s was recorded in all four CD4+ subsets from Type 1 diabetes patients.

For these TCRs, the target antigens are not known. Every isolated RNA sample was fully reverse transcribed, so sequencing captured expressed TCRB transcripts. Method: immunoSEQ multiplex PCR; TCRdb's copy keeps in-frame clones and lacks some. This sample carries roughly 140,000 clones, about a tenth of them seen once, and the ten largest clones take roughly 0.5%. The sample comprised central memory CD4+ T cells from blood. All receptors come from a man aged 30 to 39 with type 1 diabetes.

The chain is built from TRBV28 and TRBJ2-7; 16 nucleotides match TRBD2. Germline loops: CDR1 MDHEN, CDR2 SYDVKM. The CDR3 contains 18 residues. The trim removed 6 bases at V and 5 bases at J, leaving 13 bases unmatched. In DNA form, the CDR3 reads TGTGCCAGCAGCCCTTGGGGGACTAGCGGGAGGGCCATCCACGAGCAGTACTTC. As protein: CASSPWGTSGRAIHEQYF.

This clone was detected a few times. Here the CDR3 reads CASSAGQGVNTGELFF. For the CDR3, the DNA is TGTGCCAGCAGCGCGGGGCAGGGGGTCAACACCGGGGAGCTGTTTTTT. The chain is built from TRBV2 and TRBJ2-2, with D perhaps matching TRBD1 (7 bases). In germline, CDR1 is SNHLY, CDR2 FYNNEI. V shed 6 bases and J shed 2 bases, with 16 bases lying between them. The CDR3 length is 16 residues.

The J gene is TRBJ2-1, the V gene TRBV15, with TRBD2 matching over 10 bases. V was clipped by 5 bases and J by 6 bases; unmatched bases: 4. Germline CDR1 LNHNV, CDR2 YYDKDF (reference sequence). The CDR3 extends over 14 amino acids. For the CDR3, the DNA is TGTGCCACCAGCTTAGCGGGAGGCCGCAATGAGCAGTTCTTC. This sequence encodes CATSLAGGRNEQFF. Supplemented by reference TRBV15 and TRBJ2-1, the full variable domain reads DAMVIQNPRYQVTQFGKPVTLSCSQTLNHNVMYWYQQKSSQAPKLLFHYYDKDFNNEADTPDNFQSRRPNTSFCFLDIRSPGLGDTAMYLCATSLAGGRNEQFFGPGTRLTVL.

The chain joins TRBV11-2 to TRBJ2-2; 8 bases match TRBD2. J lost 7 bases, V lost 6 bases, and 13 bases had no gene match. Germline CDR1 reads SGHAT; CDR2 reads FQNNGV. CDR3 length equals 16 residues. The CDR3 region has the DNA TGTGCCAGCAGAAACAGCGGGAGCGGGGCCAGCGGGGAGCTGTTTTTT. The encoded protein is CASRNSGSGASGELFF.

V gene TRBV25-1 combines with J gene TRBJ1-1; D may be TRBD1 (6 bases). Trimming left V 1 base short and J 5 bases short, with 11 bases between. Germline values: CDR1 MGHDK, CDR2 SYGVNS. The CDR3 totals 14 residues. In nucleotides, the CDR3 is TGTGCCAGCAGTGAATTTGACAGGAGGACTGAAGCTTTCTTT. Translation: CASSEFDRRTEAFF.